One and the same sample provided the 28 T cell receptor beta chains below, sequenced in a study of cytomegalovirus exposure and HLA in healthy donors. Use of 60 Vbeta and 13 Jbeta primers characterized the PCR. Clones were sequenced by immunoSEQ multiplex PCR, and TCRdb holds only the in-frame ones, with some missing. The sample holds around 110,000 clones, around a tenth seen once. Source material: PBMCs. These receptors all come from a man aged 25 to 45 in good health and CMV-seronegative.

The chain has TRBV13 and TRBJ2-3, with D possibly TRBD1 on 5 matching bases. CDR1 and CDR2 from the germline V gene are PRHDT and FYEKMQ (reference sequence). This CDR3 has 13 residues. V shed 3 bases and J shed 5 bases, with 9 bases lying between them. CDR3 sequence: CASSFQGLDTQYF. The DNA of the CDR3 is TGTGCCAGCAGCTTTCAGGGCTTAGATACGCAGTATTTT.

This clone was counted a few times. The V gene is TRBV19, the J gene TRBJ1-3, with D unclear. The CDR3 extends over 14 amino acids. The germline CDR1 and CDR2 sequences are LNHDA and SQIVND (reference sequence). Trimming removed 3 bases at V and 7 bases at J, with 13 bases between. The CDR3 loop reads CASSIDLSRNTIYF. The CDR3 DNA is TGTGCCAGTAGTATTGATCTATCACGGAACACCATATATTTT.

The chain joins TRBV11-1 to TRBJ2-7; 7 nucleotides align to TRBD1. Germline assignment: CDR1 SGHAT and CDR2 FQDESV (reference sequence). The CDR3 has 14 amino acids. V lost 5 bases and J lost 4; bases outside the gene matches: 8. CDR3 protein: CASSKGQRTYEQYF. In DNA, the CDR3 is TGTGCCAGCAGCAAGGGACAGCGAACGTACGAGCAGTACTTC.

This clone turned up a few times. This chain joins TRBV30 and TRBJ1-1; 7 bases match TRBD1. This CDR3 is built from 14 residues. Losses at the gene ends were 2 bases for V and 2 bases for J; bases not matched to a gene: 5. Germline CDR1 and CDR2: GTSNPN and SVGIG (reference sequence). CDR3 region: CAWSLGTANTEAFF. For the CDR3, the DNA is TGTGCCTGGAGTCTTGGGACAGCTAACACTGAAGCTTTCTTT.

This clone was recorded a few times. The CDR3 DNA reads as TGTGCCTGGAGTGTACTGACAGGGGTCTACAATGAGCAGTTCTTC. It encodes CAWSVLTGVYNEQFF. The V call is TRBV30, the J call TRBJ2-1; 8 nucleotides line up with TRBD1. Losses at the gene ends were 0 bases for V and 3 bases for J; bases not matched to a gene: 4. Looked up from germline, CDR1 is GTSNPN and CDR2 is SVGIG (reference sequence). The CDR3 consists of 15 residues.

The table lists this clone with a few counts. The J gene is TRBJ2-2, the V gene TRBV5-1; D perhaps matches TRBD1 (6 bases). With 1 base removed from V and 6 bases from J, the gap between germline ends came to 13 bases. Germline CDR1 and CDR2: SGHRS and YFSETQ. This CDR3 comprises 15 residues. DNA for the CDR3: TGCGCCAGCAGCTTGACAGGGTCAGGGGCCGGGGAGCTGTTTTTT. Translating it yields CASSLTGSGAGELFF. The entire variable domain, with the rest obtained from reference TRBV5-1 and TRBJ2-2, is as follows: KAGVTQTPRYLIKTRGQQVTLSCSPISGHRSVSWYQQTPGQGLQFLFEYFSETQRNKGNFPGRFSGRQFSNSRSEMNVSTLELGDSALYLCASSLTGSGAGELFFGEGSRLTVL.

This clone was seen more than once but under ten times. The chain has TRBV7-8 and TRBJ2-1, with TRBD1 as a possible D gene (5 bases). The CDR3 length is 15 residues. The germline V and J ends were trimmed by 4 bases and 4 bases, with 14 bases remaining between them. Germline lookup yields CDR1 SGHVS and CDR2 FQNEAQ. The CDR3 coding sequence is TGTGCCAGCAGCTCCTCCAGGGTCCCGTACAATGAGCAGTTCTTC. It is translated as CASSSSRVPYNEQFF.

With respect to this clone: A read error may produce the germline difference seen at one junction end. The chain links TRBV7-2 to TRBJ2-7, with TRBD1 matching 9 bases. The length of the CDR3 is 15 residues. CDR1 and CDR2 (germline): SGHTA, FQGNSA. The CDR3 nucleotides are TGTGCCAGCAGCCACCCCGGGACAGGGAGGGCGGGGGAGAACTTC. The encoded protein is CASSHPGTGRAGENF.

The V call is TRBV5-1, the J call TRBJ2-3; 11 nucleotides line up with TRBD2. Germline V gives CDR1 SGHRS, CDR2 YFSETQ. The CDR3 has 17 residues. V was pared by 0 bases and J by 6 bases, with 9 bases of the junction left unmatched. The CDR3 reads CASSLAAGLAAGDTQYF. Written as DNA, the CDR3 is TGCGCCAGCAGCTTGGCCGCGGGACTAGCGGCAGGTGATACGCAGTATTTT.

This clone was counted between two and nine times. Compared with germline, one end of the junction differs, possibly owing to a read error. The V gene is TRBV9, the J gene TRBJ1-1; 8 positions agree with TRBD1. There are 14 residues in the CDR3. CDR1 SGDLS and CDR2 YYNGEE come from the germline V gene. The CDR3 nucleotides are TGTGCCAGCAGCCCTCGGACAGGGAACGCTGAAGCTTTCTTT. Translating it yields CASSPRTGNAEAFF.

This rearrangement joins TRBV11-2 to TRBJ2-7; 9 nucleotides match TRBD1. The CDR3 contains 13 residues. Unmatched junction bases numbered 4, after V lost 8 bases and J lost 2 bases. CDR1 is SGHAT, CDR2 FQNNGV, per germline. The CDR3 coding sequence is TGTGCCAGCCGCCGACAGGGGGCCTACGAGCAGTACTTC. Its protein product is CASRRQGAYEQYF.

The chain is built from TRBV27 and TRBJ2-3; 7 nucleotides align to TRBD1. This CDR3 has 15 amino acids. The J segment lost 0 bases and the V segment lost 7 bases, leaving 7 bases of the junction unmatched. Germline loops: CDR1 MNHEY, CDR2 SMNVEV (reference sequence). The CDR3 loop is CASKPGTVSTDTQYF. As DNA, the CDR3 is TGTGCCAGCAAACCCGGGACAGTGAGCACAGATACGCAGTATTTT.

The CDR3 loop is CASSLDSLNYGYTF. The DNA for the CDR3 is TGCGCCAGCAGCTTAGACAGCCTTAACTATGGCTACACCTTC. The chain uses TRBV5-1 and TRBJ1-2; D might be TRBD1 (5 bases). V lost 2 bases to trimming and J lost 1 base, with 9 bases between them. CDR1 and CDR2 from the germline V gene are SGHRS and YFSETQ. The CDR3 is 14 residues long.

This clone occurred a few times. This chain joins TRBV5-1 and TRBJ1-3; D remains ambiguous. The germline V and J ends were trimmed by 1 base and 0 bases, with 5 bases remaining between them. The CDR3 extends over 14 amino acids. Per the germline V gene, CDR1 is SGHRS and CDR2 is YFSETQ. The CDR3 here is CASSLSGSGNTIYF. The CDR3, as DNA: TGCGCCAGCAGCTTGTCGGGCTCTGGAAACACCATATATTTT.

The gene calls are TRBV9 and TRBJ2-7; TRBD1 matches 10 bases. This CDR3 region has 17 residues. The V gene end was trimmed by 2 bases and the J gene end by 2 bases; junction bases not matched to a gene: 10. Per the germline V gene, CDR1 is SGDLS and CDR2 is YYNGEE. CDR3 amino acids: CASSVEPGTGVTYEQYF. The CDR3 DNA reads as TGTGCCAGCAGCGTGGAACCCGGGACAGGGGTTACCTACGAGCAGTACTTC.

The rearrangement uses TRBV28 and TRBJ1-5, with 9 bases identical to TRBD1. There are 17 residues in the CDR3. Unmatched junction bases numbered 9, after V lost 2 bases and J lost 4 bases. The V gene's germline CDR1 is MDHEN and CDR2 SYDVKM. CDR3 loop: CASSLASGQGINQPQHF. CDR3 DNA sequence: TGTGCCAGCAGTTTAGCCTCTGGACAGGGGATTAATCAGCCCCAGCATTTT. The full variable domain, completed using reference TRBV28 and TRBJ1-5, is DVKVTQSSRYLVKRTGEKVFLECVQDMDHENMFWYRQDPGLGLRLIYFSYDVKMKEKGDIPEGYSVSREKKERFSLILESASTNQTSMYLCASSLASGQGINQPQHFGDGTRLSIL.

This clone was detected a few times. V and J are TRBV7-8 and TRBJ1-4; weak D call: TRBD1 (5 bases). The CDR3 extends over 16 amino acids. V gave up 5 bases and J gave up 5 bases, with 18 bases separating them. Germline V gene data show CDR1 as SGHVS and CDR2 as FQNEAQ. The CDR3 loop reads CASSPRGEGENEKLFF. The CDR3 nucleotides read TGTGCCAGCAGCCCACGGGGGGAAGGGGAAAATGAAAAACTGTTTTTT.

The V call is TRBV5-1, the J call TRBJ2-7; 7 nucleotides align to TRBD2. The CDR3 runs to 13 residues. Germline V lookup: CDR1 SGHRS, CDR2 YFSETQ. Trimming removed 5 bases from V and 2 bases from J; junction bases left unmatched: 4. The CDR3: CASSRGLPYEQYF. The CDR3 region has the DNA TGCGCCAGCAGTAGGGGACTACCCTACGAGCAGTACTTC.

The rearrangement joins TRBV7-2 to TRBJ1-5; D is unresolved. This CDR3 comprises 16 residues. Trimming left V 0 bases short and J 1 base short, with 10 bases between. Germline V gene lookup returns CDR1 SGHTA and CDR2 FQGNSA. The CDR3 protein is CASSLASFRSNQPQHF. CDR3 bases: TGTGCCAGCAGCTTAGCGTCGTTCAGAAGCAATCAGCCCCAGCATTTT.

The rearrangement links TRBV6-4 to TRBJ2-3, with D possibly being TRBD1 (5 bases). With 4 bases removed from V and 1 base from J, the gap between germline ends came to 9 bases. Per the germline V gene, CDR1 is MRHNA and CDR2 is SNTAGT. The CDR3 has 14 residues. CDR3: CASSAGLRTDTQYF. CDR3 sequence (DNA): TGTGCCAGCAGTGCAGGGCTTCGCACAGATACGCAGTATTTT.

This clone was picked up a small number of times. V gene TRBV11-1 combines with J gene TRBJ2-2, with 7 bases fitting TRBD1. There are 16 residues in the CDR3. Germline-derived CDR1 and CDR2 are SGHAT and FQDESV (reference sequence). V shed 1 base and J 7 bases; nucleotides not matched to a gene: 9. CDR3 amino acids: CASSLDRGGAGGELFF. The CDR3 region has the DNA TGTGCCAGCAGCTTAGATCGAGGGGGCGCCGGCGGGGAGCTGTTTTTT.

The V and J genes are TRBV5-1 and TRBJ2-1, with D unresolved. The CDR3 contains 12 residues. The V gene's germline CDR1 is SGHRS and CDR2 YFSETQ. The V gene lost 0 bases and the J gene lost 5 bases, with 3 bases spanning the gap. The CDR3 loop is CASSLVDNEQFF. The CDR3 DNA is TGCGCCAGCAGCTTGGTCGACAATGAGCAGTTCTTC.

The gene calls are TRBV6-5 and TRBJ2-5; D is unclear. This CDR3 contains 15 residues. V was shortened by 2 bases and J by 2 bases, with 12 bases between the two germline ends. The germline CDR1 and CDR2 sequences are MNHEY and SVGAGI. In DNA, the CDR3 is TGTGCCAGCAGTTACGACATGGCCTTTCAAGAGACCCAGTACTTC. Its translation: CASSYDMAFQETQYF.

This clone was picked up a small number of times. The chain couples TRBV19 to TRBJ2-5; 7 bases map to TRBD1. The CDR3 totals 14 residues. From germline, CDR1 is LNHDA and CDR2 SQIVND (reference sequence). The V gene end was trimmed by 5 bases and the J gene end by 3 bases; junction bases not matched to a gene: 6. The CDR3 protein is CASSPTGNKETQYF. CDR3 nucleotide sequence: TGTGCCAGTAGTCCGACAGGGAATAAAGAGACCCAGTACTTC.

The rearrangement joins TRBV19 to TRBJ2-2; TRBD2 matches 7 bases. Per the germline V gene, CDR1 is LNHDA and CDR2 is SQIVND (reference sequence). This CDR3 is built from 16 residues. V gave up 1 base and J gave up 0 bases; unmatched junction bases: 2. In DNA, the CDR3 is TGTGCCAGTAGTATAGCCGGACTAGCGAACACCGGGGAGCTGTTTTTT. Protein sequence: CASSIAGLANTGELFF.

The V call is TRBV5-6, the J call TRBJ2-2; a possible D gene is TRBD1 (5 bases). Trimming left V 4 bases short and J 8 bases short, with 15 bases between. CDR1 SGHDT and CDR2 YYEEEE come from the germline V gene. This CDR3 is built from 14 residues. CDR3 amino acids: CASSLPIPGGELFF. The CDR3 DNA sequence: TGTGCCAGCAGCCTCCCTATCCCAGGGGGGGAGCTGTTTTTT. Variable domain in full (rest from reference TRBV5-6 and TRBJ2-2): DAGVTQSPTHLIKTRGQQVTLRCSPKSGHDTVSWYQQALGQGPQFIFQYYEEEERQRGNFPDRFSGHQFPNYSSELNVNALLLGDSALYLCASSLPIPGGELFFGEGSRLTVL.

The chain carries TRBV5-6 and TRBJ1-1; the D gene is possibly TRBD1 (6 bases). The CDR3 is 14 residues long. Trimming took 2 bases from V and 7 from J, leaving 15 bases between them. The germline V gene encodes CDR1 SGHDT and CDR2 YYEEEE. CDR3 in DNA: TGTGCCAGCAGCTTAAGCACAGGGTTGGGTGAAGCTTTCTTT. Translation gives CASSLSTGLGEAFF. The whole variable domain, filled in from reference TRBV5-6 and TRBJ1-1, reads DAGVTQSPTHLIKTRGQQVTLRCSPKSGHDTVSWYQQALGQGPQFIFQYYEEEERQRGNFPDRFSGHQFPNYSSELNVNALLLGDSALYLCASSLSTGLGEAFFGQGTRLTVV.

The chain combines TRBV27 with TRBJ2-2; 8 nucleotides match TRBD1. Trimming took 5 bases from V and 9 from J; bases not matched to a gene: 5. Germline CDR1 reads MNHEY; CDR2 reads SMNVEV (reference sequence). The CDR3 has 13 residues. CDR3 DNA: TGTGCCAGCAGTACGGACAGGGTACGGGAGCTGTTTTTT. Its protein product is CASSTDRVRELFF.